The clone carrying this TCR beta chain occurred many times. Antigen specificity is unknown. This sample was taken from a study of early T cells in non-severe SARS-CoV-2 infection. About the research overall: Whole-blood bulk RNA, unsorted, was sequenced, and chains were unpaired.

Researchers tagged individual cDNA molecules with unique molecular identifiers. A single record per CDR3 protein comes from TCRdb applying MiXCR to the 5' RACE reads. The data contain tens of thousands of distinct CDR3 sequences, 5.2% of them singletons. Regarding the study as a whole: Anti-spike CD8 specificities were favored by VDJdb matching, whose results missed private and CD4 specificities.

Sequencing was done on a sample of whole blood. The sequence was obtained from an adult who was a healthcare worker with PCR-confirmed SARS-CoV-2 infection or an uninfected control (not recorded which).

The CDR3 sequence: CASSPDFGQPNQPQHF. The CDR3 DNA sequence: TGTGCCAGCTCACCCGATTTCGGACAGCCTAATCAGCCCCAGCATTTT. This rearrangement joins TRBV18 to TRBJ1-5; tentatively, D is TRBD1 (6 bases). V was shortened by 3 bases and J by 4 bases, with 16 bases between the two germline ends. Germline V gives CDR1 KGHSH, CDR2 LQKENI. This CDR3 has 16 residues.